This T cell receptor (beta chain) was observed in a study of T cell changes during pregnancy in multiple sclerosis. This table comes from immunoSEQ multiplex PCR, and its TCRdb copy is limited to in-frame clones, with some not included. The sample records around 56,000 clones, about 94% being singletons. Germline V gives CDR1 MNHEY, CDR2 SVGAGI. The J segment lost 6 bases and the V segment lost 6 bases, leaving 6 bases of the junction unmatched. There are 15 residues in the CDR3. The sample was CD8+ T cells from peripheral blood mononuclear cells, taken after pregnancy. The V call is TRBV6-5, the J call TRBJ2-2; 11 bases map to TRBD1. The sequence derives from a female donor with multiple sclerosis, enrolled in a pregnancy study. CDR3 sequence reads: CASSLGQGGPGELFF. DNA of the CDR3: TGTGCCAGCAGCCTGGGACAGGGGGGCCCCGGGGAGCTGTTTTTT.